Shown below are 17 T cell receptor beta chains from a single sample sequenced in a study of shared clonotypes between healthy human individuals. Positive CCR7 selection of CD45RO-negative cells yielded the naive CD8 cells, and terminally differentiated effector memory CD45RA+ cells were excluded. Profiled with immunoSEQ multiplex PCR; TCRdb holds only in-frame clones, not every one. This table holds around 700,000 clones, about 91% found once. Sequenced: naive CD8+ T cells sorted from blood. Source of these receptors: a man under 40 in good health.

This chain joins TRBV7-9 and TRBJ2-1, with D unresolved. V lost 0 bases, J lost 7 bases, and 10 bases lay in between. The CDR3 is 14 amino acids. Germline V lookup: CDR1 SEHNR, CDR2 FQNEAQ (reference sequence). The CDR3 nucleotides read TGTGCCAGCAGCTTAGCACCCCAAGGGAATGAGCAGTTCTTC. Its protein product is CASSLAPQGNEQFF.

The chain has TRBV6-5 and TRBJ2-3, with 8 bases identical to TRBD2. J gave up 6 bases and V 5 bases, and 4 bases lay outside the gene matches. Per the germline V gene, CDR1 is MNHEY and CDR2 is SVGAGI. This CDR3 is built from 13 residues. The CDR3, as DNA: TGTGCCAGCAGTACCGGCGGGGGGGATACGCAGTATTTT. This gives the protein CASSTGGGDTQYF.

The V call is TRBV9, the J call TRBJ1-1; no definite D call. The CDR3 totals 14 residues. Between the trimmed V and J ends, which lost 1 base and 0 bases, there was a span of 7 bases. CDR1 is SGDLS, CDR2 YYNGEE, per germline. The CDR3 here is CASSVSGMNTEAFF. The DNA for the CDR3 is TGTGCCAGCAGCGTATCCGGCATGAACACTGAAGCTTTCTTT.

This rearrangement joins TRBV2 to TRBJ2-2; no clear D. V shed 1 base and J shed 4 bases, with 10 bases lying between them. Germline V gives CDR1 SNHLY, CDR2 FYNNEI. CDR3 length equals 15 residues. The chain's CDR3 is CASSEGVRTTGELFF. The CDR3, as DNA: TGTGCCAGCAGTGAAGGGGTCAGAACCACCGGGGAGCTGTTTTTT.

J is TRBJ2-1 and V is TRBV9; 11 nucleotides agree with TRBD2. This CDR3 comprises 15 residues. Germline V lookup: CDR1 SGDLS, CDR2 YYNGEE. V shed 1 base, J shed 7 bases, and the junction held 4 bases outside the gene matches. In DNA form, the CDR3 reads TGTGCCAGCAGCGTATTAGCGGGAGGGCGTAATGAGCAGTTCTTC. It yields the protein CASSVLAGGRNEQFF.

This chain connects TRBV28 to TRBJ1-2, with D unclear. V was clipped by 8 bases and J by 3 bases, with 13 bases between them. Germline V lookup: CDR1 MDHEN, CDR2 SYDVKM. The CDR3 spans 13 residues. This chain's CDR3 is CASRQEPYYGYTF. CDR3 bases: TGTGCCAGCCGGCAGGAACCATACTATGGCTACACCTTC.

The chain employs TRBV27 and TRBJ2-1; a weak D match, TRBD1 (6 bases). V gave up 2 bases and J gave up 10 bases, with 9 bases separating them. This CDR3 region has 12 residues. Germline CDR1 MNHEY, CDR2 SMNVEV (reference sequence). The CDR3 loop reads CASSLVDREQFF. The CDR3 DNA is TGTGCCAGCAGTTTAGTCGACAGGGAGCAGTTCTTC.

Remarks on this clone: Its ends do not fully match the called genes, so a read error is possible. This chain joins TRBV7-7 and TRBJ2-1, with 10 bases identical to TRBD2. Germline-derived CDR1 and CDR2 are SSHAT and FNYEAQ (reference sequence). The CDR3 loop spans 15 amino acids. This CDR3 reads CASSLESGRAYEQFF. For the CDR3, the DNA is TGTGCTAGCAGCTTAGAAAGCGGGAGGGCTTATGAGCAGTTCTTC.

V usage is TRBV7-9 and J usage is TRBJ2-7; 7 nucleotides match TRBD1. The germline gives CDR1 SEHNR, CDR2 FQNEAQ (reference sequence). This CDR3 contains 15 residues. Germline trimming cut 2 bases from V and 3 bases from J; bases unmatched to any gene: 7. CDR3 in DNA: TGTGCCAGCAGCTTATCCGACAGGGTAGACTACGAGCAGTACTTC. It specifies CASSLSDRVDYEQYF.

This clone came up once. The rearrangement uses TRBV11-2 and TRBJ2-2; 10 bases are shared with TRBD2. CDR1 is SGHAT, CDR2 FQNNGV, per germline. The CDR3 is made up of 15 amino acids. J was trimmed by 4 bases and V by 4 bases; bases with no gene match: 3. The CDR3 nucleotides are TGTGCCAGCAGCTCGCTAGCGGGAGCCACCGGGGAGCTGTTTTTT. Translation gives CASSSLAGATGELFF.

V and J are TRBV29-1 and TRBJ2-2; 7 bases match TRBD1. Germline V gene data show CDR1 as SQVTM and CDR2 as ANQGSEA. V lost 4 bases, J lost 1 base, and 6 bases stayed unmatched. This CDR3 contains 15 residues. The CDR3 region is CSVGGQTLNTGELFF. The DNA for the CDR3 is TGCAGCGTTGGGGGACAGACTTTGAACACCGGGGAGCTGTTTTTT.

This clone was seen a few times. The chain links TRBV2 to TRBJ2-1, with D maybe TRBD1 (5 bases). The CDR3 length is 14 residues. Trimming removed 8 bases from V and 5 bases from J, with 16 bases in between. CDR1 and CDR2 from the germline V gene are SNHLY and FYNNEI. CDR3 amino acids: CASAQGKNNNEQFF. The CDR3 DNA follows: TGTGCCAGCGCGCAGGGCAAAAACAACAATGAGCAGTTCTTC.

This chain links TRBV4-1 with TRBJ2-7; D perhaps matches TRBD1 (6 bases). Trimming removed 0 bases at V and 3 bases at J, with 12 bases between. The CDR3 sequence is 15 residues long. Germline V lookup: CDR1 MGHRA, CDR2 YSYEKL. The chain's CDR3 is CASSQDPGTNYEQYF. CDR3 bases: TGCGCCAGCAGCCAAGATCCCGGGACAAACTACGAGCAGTACTTC.

The chain recombines TRBV5-1 with TRBJ2-5; D unclear. There are 11 residues in the CDR3. Germline lookup yields CDR1 SGHRS and CDR2 YFSETQ. V was shortened by 5 bases and J by 0 bases, with 2 bases between the two germline ends. The CDR3 DNA reads as TGCGCCAGCAGGAACCAAGAGACCCAGTACTTC. Encoded protein: CASRNQETQYF.

The chain couples TRBV27 to TRBJ2-7; TRBD2 matches at 8 bases. The CDR3 loop spans 14 amino acids. Germline CDR1 reads MNHEY; CDR2 reads SMNVEV (reference sequence). With 6 bases clipped from V and 5 bases from J, the junction kept 9 bases outside the gene matches. The CDR3 sequence: CASREAGAWDEQYF. In DNA form, the CDR3 reads TGTGCCAGCAGAGAAGCGGGAGCTTGGGACGAGCAGTACTTC.

V usage is TRBV2 and J usage is TRBJ2-1; D is ambiguous. The CDR3 sequence is 15 residues long. Germline V gene data show CDR1 as SNHLY and CDR2 as FYNNEI. V lost 2 bases, J lost 2 bases, and 10 bases lay in between. The CDR3 sequence: CASSERSGTYNEQFF. The CDR3, as DNA: TGTGCCAGCAGTGAACGATCAGGCACCTACAATGAGCAGTTCTTC.

The chain has TRBV27 and TRBJ1-2, with D tentatively TRBD1 (5 bases). V dropped 3 bases and J dropped 4 bases, with 15 bases sitting between them. Germline lookup yields CDR1 MNHEY and CDR2 SMNVEV (reference sequence). CDR3 size: 15 residues. The CDR3, as DNA: TGTGCCAGCAGTTTGAGTGTGGGACGGATCTATGGCTACACCTTC. Translating it yields CASSLSVGRIYGYTF.